These 14 T cell receptor beta chains share one sample of origin, sequenced in a study of OX40 agonist ivuxolimab in advanced cancers. The repertoire was sequenced with immunoSEQ multiplex PCR; TCRdb's copy has only in-frame clones and lacks some. The table has about 37,000 clones, roughly nine tenths seen once; the top ten hold roughly 2.4%. Here the sequenced sample was CD4+ or CD8+ T cells sorted from blood, taken in a trial of the OX40 agonist ivuxolimab. Receptors originate from an adult with an advanced solid tumor such as melanoma, head and neck, liver or kidney cancer.

The rearrangement joins TRBV6-4 to TRBJ2-3, with D uncertain. This CDR3 comprises 15 residues. The germline gives CDR1 MRHNA, CDR2 SNTAGT. V was clipped by 3 bases and J by 3 bases, with 13 bases between them. CDR3 loop: CASSEEASSTDTQYF. Written as DNA, the CDR3 is TGTGCCAGCAGTGAGGAAGCGTCGTCAACAGATACGCAGTATTTT.

This chain connects TRBV6-5 to TRBJ2-3; the D call may be TRBD1 or TRBD2 (6 bases each). V lost 5 bases and J lost 6, with 9 bases in between. CDR3 length: 12 amino acids. The germline gives CDR1 MNHEY, CDR2 SVGAGI. The DNA for the CDR3 is TGTGCCAGCAGTGGGGGGCCCGATACGCAGTATTTT. This codes for CASSGGPDTQYF.

The CDR3 loop reads CASSIGSGGTDTQYF. Written as DNA, the CDR3 is TGTGCCAGTAGTATAGGTAGCGGGGGTACGGATACGCAGTATTTT. The gene calls are TRBV19 and TRBJ2-3; 9 nucleotides agree with TRBD2. There are 15 residues in the CDR3. CDR1 and CDR2 (germline): LNHDA, SQIVND (reference sequence). Trimming removed 1 base from V and 6 bases from J; junction bases left unmatched: 5.

The gene calls are TRBV7-9 and TRBJ2-5; perhaps TRBD1 as D (5 bases). The CDR3 has 15 residues. V lost 1 base and J 5 bases, leaving 14 bases between the germline ends. From germline, CDR1 is SEHNR and CDR2 FQNEAQ (reference sequence). This chain's CDR3 is CASSLDAGNGETQYF. The CDR3 DNA is TGTGCCAGCAGCTTAGATGCAGGGAATGGGGAGACCCAGTACTTC.

This sequence joins TRBV7-9 and TRBJ2-7; tentatively, D is TRBD1 or TRBD2 (6 bases each). The V gene's germline CDR1 is SEHNR and CDR2 FQNEAQ (reference sequence). This CDR3 spans 16 amino acids. V dropped 3 bases and J dropped 0 bases, with 15 bases sitting between them. The CDR3 protein is CASSFLNGGASYEQYF. The CDR3 DNA sequence: TGTGCCAGCAGCTTTTTGAACGGGGGCGCCTCCTACGAGCAGTACTTC. Full variable domain (outside the CDR3, taken from reference TRBV7-9 and TRBJ2-7): DTGVSQNPRHKITKRGQNVTFRCDPISEHNRLYWYRQTLGQGPEFLTYFQNEAQLEKSRLLSDRFSAERPKGSFSTLEIQRTEQGDSAMYLCASSFLNGGASYEQYFGPGTRLTVT.

This clone was seen only once. This chain joins TRBV5-1 and TRBJ2-6; no reliable D call. The V end lost 0 bases, the J end lost 4 bases, and 11 bases lay between the germline ends. There are 16 residues in the CDR3. In germline, CDR1 is SGHRS, CDR2 YFSETQ. CDR3 residues: CASSLAEFPGANVLTF. CDR3 in DNA: TGCGCCAGCAGCTTGGCAGAGTTCCCCGGGGCCAACGTCCTGACTTTC.

This clone was recorded only once. V and J are TRBV5-5 and TRBJ1-3; the D is unclear. In germline, CDR1 is SGHKS, CDR2 YYEKEE (reference sequence). The CDR3 totals 15 residues. V was cut by 4 bases and J by 1 base, with 12 bases left in between. The CDR3 region is CASSREWQSGNTIYF. The CDR3 nucleotides are TGTGCCAGCAGCAGGGAGTGGCAGTCTGGAAACACCATATATTTT.

The rearrangement links TRBV5-4 to TRBJ2-2; perhaps TRBD1 as D (7 bases). Trimming took off 4 bases at V and 4 bases at J, with 14 bases between the two ends. Germline lookup yields CDR1 SGHNT and CDR2 YYREEE (reference sequence). CDR3 length equals 15 residues. The CDR3 nucleotides read TGTGCCAGCAGCCGAGTGCAGGGGGGCACCGGGGAGCTGTTTTTT. Residues: CASSRVQGGTGELFF.

V usage is TRBV6-5 and J usage is TRBJ2-7; 8 bases are shared with TRBD2. After removal of 0 bases from V and 3 bases from J, the junction contained 4 bases not matched to a gene. The germline CDR1 and CDR2 sequences are MNHEY and SVGAGI. This CDR3 is 15 amino acids long. The CDR3 DNA is TGTGCCAGCAGTTACTCGACGGGGGGGGTCTACGAGCAGTACTTC. Translating it yields CASSYSTGGVYEQYF.

The chain combines TRBV6-1 with TRBJ1-1, with D tentatively TRBD1 (6 bases). Germline values: CDR1 MNHNS, CDR2 SASEGT. The CDR3 extends over 13 amino acids. The V end was cut by 6 bases, the J end by 8 bases, with 16 bases between. The CDR3 DNA follows: TGTGCCAGCAGGGGCTTAAGGGGGACGGAAGCTTTCTTT. Amino acid sequence: CASRGLRGTEAFF.

The rearrangement uses TRBV7-8 and TRBJ2-3, with TRBD1 matching 11 bases. CDR1 and CDR2 from the germline V gene are SGHVS and FQNEAQ. With V trimmed by 5 bases and J by 4 bases, 5 bases remained unmatched. CDR3 size: 15 residues. CDR3 DNA sequence: TGTGCCAGCAGCCCCAGGACAGGGGGCGCAGATACGCAGTATTTT. Translating gives CASSPRTGGADTQYF.

The chain is built from TRBV28 and TRBJ2-7, with D possibly being TRBD1 (6 bases). The CDR3 is made up of 14 amino acids. The germline V gene encodes CDR1 MDHEN and CDR2 SYDVKM. Deletions cut 6 bases from V and 4 bases from J, with 16 bases between. The CDR3 region is CASSPTGTSYEQYF. DNA of the CDR3: TGTGCCAGCAGCCCAACGGGGACATCGTACGAGCAGTACTTC. Complete variable domain (other parts from reference TRBV28 and TRBJ2-7): DVKVTQSSRYLVKRTGEKVFLECVQDMDHENMFWYRQDPGLGLRLIYFSYDVKMKEKGDIPEGYSVSREKKERFSLILESASTNQTSMYLCASSPTGTSYEQYFGPGTRLTVT.

This chain joins TRBV5-5 and TRBJ1-4, with no clear D. Between the trimmed V and J ends, which lost 1 base and 5 bases, there was a span of 6 bases. CDR3 length equals 13 residues. Germline V gene sequence: CDR1 SGHKS, CDR2 YYEKEE (reference sequence). In nucleotides, the CDR3 is TGTGCCAGCAGCTTGTCGATAAATGAAAAACTGTTTTTT. Amino acid sequence: CASSLSINEKLFF.

This clone showed up just a few times. The chain joins TRBV10-3 to TRBJ1-5; D not resolved. This CDR3 has 14 amino acids. Germline V gene sequence: CDR1 ENHRY, CDR2 SYGVKD. Trimming removed 10 bases from V and 0 bases from J, with 13 bases in between. CDR3 in amino acids: CATADRDSNQPQHF. In DNA, the CDR3 is TGTGCCACCGCGGACCGAGATAGCAATCAGCCCCAGCATTTT.